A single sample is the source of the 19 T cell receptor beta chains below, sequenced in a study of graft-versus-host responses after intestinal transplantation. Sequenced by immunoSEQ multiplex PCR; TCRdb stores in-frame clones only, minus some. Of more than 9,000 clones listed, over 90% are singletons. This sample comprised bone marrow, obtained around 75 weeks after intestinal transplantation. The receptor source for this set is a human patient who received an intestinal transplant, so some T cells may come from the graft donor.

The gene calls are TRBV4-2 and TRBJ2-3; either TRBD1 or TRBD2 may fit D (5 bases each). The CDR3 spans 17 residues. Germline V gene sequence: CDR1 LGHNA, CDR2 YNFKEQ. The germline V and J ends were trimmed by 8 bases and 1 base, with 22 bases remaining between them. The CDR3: CASLSNPGTGRTDTQYF. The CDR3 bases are TGTGCCAGCCTAAGTAACCCCGGGACCGGCCGCACAGATACGCAGTATTTT.

The CDR3 DNA follows: TGTGCCAGCAGCGTAGGAGTGCGGGGGTTATACAATGAGCAGTTCTTC. Its protein product is CASSVGVRGLYNEQFF. The V call is TRBV9, the J call TRBJ2-1, with 7 bases that match TRBD2. The J segment lost 4 bases and the V segment lost 0 bases, leaving 7 bases of the junction unmatched. The germline V gene encodes CDR1 SGDLS and CDR2 YYNGEE. There are 16 residues in the CDR3.

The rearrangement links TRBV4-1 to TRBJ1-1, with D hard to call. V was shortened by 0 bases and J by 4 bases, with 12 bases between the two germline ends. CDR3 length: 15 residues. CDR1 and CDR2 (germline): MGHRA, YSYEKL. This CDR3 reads CASSQDRREGTEAFF. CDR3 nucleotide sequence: TGCGCCAGCAGCCAAGATAGAAGGGAAGGCACTGAAGCTTTCTTT.

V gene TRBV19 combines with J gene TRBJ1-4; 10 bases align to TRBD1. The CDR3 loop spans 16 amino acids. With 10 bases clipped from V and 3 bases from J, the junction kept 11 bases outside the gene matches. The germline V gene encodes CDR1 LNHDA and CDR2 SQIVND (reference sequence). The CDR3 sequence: CATRDRGIWSNEKLFF. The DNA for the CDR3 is TGTGCCACACGGGACAGGGGAATTTGGTCTAATGAAAAACTGTTTTTT.

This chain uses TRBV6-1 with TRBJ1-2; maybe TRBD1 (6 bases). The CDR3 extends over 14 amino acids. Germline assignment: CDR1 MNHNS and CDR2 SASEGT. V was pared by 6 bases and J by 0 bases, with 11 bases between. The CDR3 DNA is TGTGCCAGCAGGCTGGACAGAGCTAACTATGGCTACACCTTC. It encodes CASRLDRANYGYTF.

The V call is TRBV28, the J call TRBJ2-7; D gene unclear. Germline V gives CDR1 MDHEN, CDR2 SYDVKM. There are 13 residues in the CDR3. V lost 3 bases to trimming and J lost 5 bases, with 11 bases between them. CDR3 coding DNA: TGTGCCAGCAGTTTTGGAATGGGGAACGAGCAGTACTTC. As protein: CASSFGMGNEQYF.

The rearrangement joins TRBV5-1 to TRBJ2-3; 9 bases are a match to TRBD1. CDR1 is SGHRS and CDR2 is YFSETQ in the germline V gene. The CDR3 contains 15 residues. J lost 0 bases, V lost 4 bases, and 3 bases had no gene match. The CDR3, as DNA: TGCGCCAGCAGCATACAGGGGGCTAGCACAGATACGCAGTATTTT. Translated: CASSIQGASTDTQYF.

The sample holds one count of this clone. The DNA of the CDR3 is TGTGCCAGCAGCCCAAGCGGGAGGGCCCGTACAGATACGCAGTATTTT. Protein product: CASSPSGRARTDTQYF. V and J are TRBV9 and TRBJ2-3; 10 bases align to TRBD2. Germline V gene lookup returns CDR1 SGDLS and CDR2 YYNGEE. The V and J ends lost 4 bases and 3 bases, in that order; junction bases with no gene match: 8. The CDR3 contains 16 residues. Together with reference TRBV9 and TRBJ2-3, the CDR3 gives the full variable domain: DSGVTQTPKHLITATGQRVTLRCSPRSGDLSVYWYQQSLDQGLQFLIQYYNGEERAKGNILERFSAQQFPDLHSELNLSSLELGDSALYFCASSPSGRARTDTQYFGPGTRLTVL.

The CDR3 DNA reads TGTGCCAGCAGCCGGACAGGGGCAGATACGCAGTATTTT. The encoded protein is CASSRTGADTQYF. The chain is built from TRBV6-5 and TRBJ2-3, with TRBD1 matching over 9 bases. V was pared by 6 bases and J by 4 bases, with 2 bases of the junction left unmatched. The CDR3 consists of 13 residues. Germline V gives CDR1 MNHEY, CDR2 SVGAGI.

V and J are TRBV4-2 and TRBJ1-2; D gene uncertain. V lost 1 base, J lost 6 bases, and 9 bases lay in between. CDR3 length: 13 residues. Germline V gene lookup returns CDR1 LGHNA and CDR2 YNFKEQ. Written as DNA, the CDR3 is TGTGCCAGCAGCCAAGTCGGTGGCAATGGCTACACCTTC. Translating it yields CASSQVGGNGYTF.

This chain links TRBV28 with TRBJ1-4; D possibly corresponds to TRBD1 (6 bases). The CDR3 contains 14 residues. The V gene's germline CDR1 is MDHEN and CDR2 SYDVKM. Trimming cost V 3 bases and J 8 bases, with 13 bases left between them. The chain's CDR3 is CASSLTGNVEKLFF. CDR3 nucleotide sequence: TGTGCCAGCAGTTTGACAGGCAATGTGGAAAAACTGTTTTTT.

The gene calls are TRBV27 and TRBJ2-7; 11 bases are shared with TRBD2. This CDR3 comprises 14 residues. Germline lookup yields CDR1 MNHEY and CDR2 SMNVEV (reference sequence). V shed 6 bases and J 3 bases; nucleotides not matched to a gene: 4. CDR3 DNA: TGTGCCAGCAGGCCCGGGACTAGCGGCTACGAGCAGTACTTC. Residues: CASRPGTSGYEQYF.

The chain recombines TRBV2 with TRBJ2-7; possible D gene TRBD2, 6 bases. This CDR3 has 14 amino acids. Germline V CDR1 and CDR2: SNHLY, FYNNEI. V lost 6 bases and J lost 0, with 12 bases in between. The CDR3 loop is CASRTRRSSYEQYF. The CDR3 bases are TGTGCCAGCAGGACTAGGAGGAGCTCCTACGAGCAGTACTTC.

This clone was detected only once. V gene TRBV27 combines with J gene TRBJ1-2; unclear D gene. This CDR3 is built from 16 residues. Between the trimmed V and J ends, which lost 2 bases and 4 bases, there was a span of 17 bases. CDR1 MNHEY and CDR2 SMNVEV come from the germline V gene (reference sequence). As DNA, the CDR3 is TGTGCCAGCAGTTTAGCGGCAGGCATTTCTTTCTATGGCTACACCTTC. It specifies CASSLAAGISFYGYTF.

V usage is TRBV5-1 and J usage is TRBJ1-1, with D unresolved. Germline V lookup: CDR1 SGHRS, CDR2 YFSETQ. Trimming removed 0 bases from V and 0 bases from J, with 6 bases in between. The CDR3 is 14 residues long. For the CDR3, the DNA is TGCGCCAGCAGCTTGGATACTATGAACACTGAAGCTTTCTTT. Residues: CASSLDTMNTEAFF.

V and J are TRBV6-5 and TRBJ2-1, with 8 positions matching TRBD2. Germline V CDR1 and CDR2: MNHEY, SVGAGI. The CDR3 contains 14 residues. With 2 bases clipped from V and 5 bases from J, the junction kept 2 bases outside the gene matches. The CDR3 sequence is CASSYAGGNNEQFF. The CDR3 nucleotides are TGTGCCAGCAGTTACGCGGGAGGAAACAATGAGCAGTTCTTC.

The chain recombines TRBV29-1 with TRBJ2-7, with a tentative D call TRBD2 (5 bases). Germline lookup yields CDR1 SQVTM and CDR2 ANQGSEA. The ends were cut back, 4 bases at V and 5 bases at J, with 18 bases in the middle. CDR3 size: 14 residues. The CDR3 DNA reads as TGCAGCGTTGTCCTCAGCGGAGTTAGCGACGAGCAGTACTTC. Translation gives CSVVLSGVSDEQYF.

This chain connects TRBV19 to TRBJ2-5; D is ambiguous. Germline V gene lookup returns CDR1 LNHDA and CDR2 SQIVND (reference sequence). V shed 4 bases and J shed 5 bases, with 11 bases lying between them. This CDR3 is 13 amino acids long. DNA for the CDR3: TGTGCCAGTAGTAGCGGTTTGAAGGAGACCCAGTACTTC. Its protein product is CASSSGLKETQYF.

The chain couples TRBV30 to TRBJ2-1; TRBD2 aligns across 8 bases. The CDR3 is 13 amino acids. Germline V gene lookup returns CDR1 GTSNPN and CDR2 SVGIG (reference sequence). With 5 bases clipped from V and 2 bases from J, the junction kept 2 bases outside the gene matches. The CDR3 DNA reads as TGTGCCTGGGATAGCGGGACCTACAATGAGCAGTTCTTC. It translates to CAWDSGTYNEQFF.